This passage covers 16 T cell receptor beta chains from one sample sequenced in a study of T cell changes during pregnancy in multiple sclerosis. Some clones are missing from TCRdb's copy, which holds only in-frame ones; the method was immunoSEQ multiplex PCR. Seen here are tens of thousands of clones, roughly 90% observed once, and the top ten hold roughly 3.6%. The material was peripheral blood, obtained after pregnancy. These receptor sequences come from a female donor in good health, enrolled as a control in a pregnancy study.

The chain joins TRBV2 to TRBJ2-5, with D perhaps matching TRBD1 (6 bases). The length of the CDR3 is 17 residues. Trimming removed 1 base at V and 1 base at J, with 16 bases between. Germline V gene lookup returns CDR1 SNHLY and CDR2 FYNNEI. CDR3 sequence: CASSEEFLDSFQETQYF. The DNA of the CDR3 is TGTGCCAGCAGTGAAGAATTTTTGGACAGCTTCCAAGAGACCCAGTACTTC.

V usage is TRBV25-1 and J usage is TRBJ1-2; TRBD1 matches at 7 bases. V gave up 3 bases and J gave up 4 bases; unmatched junction bases: 8. Germline V CDR1 and CDR2: MGHDK, SYGVNS. The CDR3 length is 15 residues. In nucleotides, the CDR3 is TGTGCCAGCAGTGACCCCTCGACAGGGCGCTATGGCTACACCTTC. It codes for CASSDPSTGRYGYTF.

The chain links TRBV28 to TRBJ2-2, with TRBD1 matching over 10 bases. The trim removed 4 bases at V and 3 bases at J, leaving 2 bases unmatched. Germline assignment: CDR1 MDHEN and CDR2 SYDVKM. The CDR3 length is 15 residues. CDR3 sequence (DNA): TGTGCCAGCAGTTCGGGGACAGGGGACACCGGGGAGCTGTTTTTT. Protein sequence: CASSSGTGDTGELFF. The entire variable domain, with the rest obtained from reference TRBV28 and TRBJ2-2, is as follows: DVKVTQSSRYLVKRTGEKVFLECVQDMDHENMFWYRQDPGLGLRLIYFSYDVKMKEKGDIPEGYSVSREKKERFSLILESASTNQTSMYLCASSSGTGDTGELFFGEGSRLTVL.

This clone was found a few times. V usage is TRBV27 and J usage is TRBJ1-2, with TRBD1 matching over 7 bases. With 7 bases clipped from V and 7 bases from J, the junction kept 6 bases outside the gene matches. In germline, CDR1 is MNHEY, CDR2 SMNVEV (reference sequence). The CDR3 length is 12 residues. Written as DNA, the CDR3 is TGTGCCAGCACCGACAGGGCGAGTGGCTACACCTTC. Residues: CASTDRASGYTF.

The chain links TRBV27 to TRBJ2-7; 7 nucleotides line up with TRBD1. This CDR3 region has 14 residues. Germline CDR1 and CDR2: MNHEY and SMNVEV (reference sequence). The V segment lost 4 bases and the J segment 2 bases; nucleotides outside the gene matches: 5. The CDR3 protein is CASSWAGQAYEQYF. The CDR3 coding sequence is TGTGCCAGCAGTTGGGCCGGACAGGCCTACGAGCAGTACTTC.

V is TRBV2 and J is TRBJ1-2; D gene uncertain. Germline values: CDR1 SNHLY, CDR2 FYNNEI. This CDR3 has 15 amino acids. V was clipped by 2 bases and J by 1 base, with 11 bases between them. CDR3 region: CASSESSGNNYGYTF. For the CDR3, the DNA is TGTGCCAGCAGTGAAAGTAGCGGTAATAACTATGGCTACACCTTC.

In its sample, this clone was seen once. The chain links TRBV30 to TRBJ2-2; 14 nucleotides match TRBD2. The germline V gene has CDR1 GTSNPN and CDR2 SVGIG (reference sequence). The CDR3 has 17 residues. V lost 4 bases, J lost 7 bases, and 11 bases stayed unmatched. In DNA, the CDR3 is TGTGCCTGGAATGGGGCCGGGACTAGCGGGAGTGACGGGGAGCTGTTTTTT. As protein: CAWNGAGTSGSDGELFF.

The J gene is TRBJ2-7, the V gene TRBV25-1; D might be TRBD1 (5 bases). The ends were cut back, 7 bases at V and 1 base at J, with 11 bases in the middle. The CDR3 contains 13 residues. The germline V gene has CDR1 MGHDK and CDR2 SYGVNS. CDR3 in DNA: TGTGCCAGCACAGCTGGGGCTTCCTACGAGCAGTACTTC. This encodes CASTAGASYEQYF.

CDR3 protein: CASSQVALAGGQFF. CDR3 bases: TGTGCCAGCAGCCAAGTCGCGCTAGCGGGAGGGCAGTTCTTC. The chain carries TRBV14 and TRBJ2-1; 11 positions agree with TRBD2. The germline V gene has CDR1 SGHDN and CDR2 FVKESK. The CDR3 is 14 amino acids. J was trimmed by 12 bases and V by 1 base; bases with no gene match: 5.

The rearrangement joins TRBV9 to TRBJ2-1; D is possibly TRBD2 (6 bases). Trimming cost V 3 bases and J 0 bases, with 10 bases left between them. CDR1 is SGDLS and CDR2 is YYNGEE in the germline V gene. This CDR3 comprises 15 residues. CDR3 DNA: TGTGCCAGCAGCGGTAGCGGCCGCTCCTACAATGAGCAGTTCTTC. Translated, it gives CASSGSGRSYNEQFF.

The CDR3 DNA sequence: TGTGCCAGCAGTTTCCGGGACATTGGGGGCTACACCTTC. This codes for CASSFRDIGGYTF. This sequence joins TRBV27 and TRBJ1-2; the D gene is possibly TRBD1 (6 bases). The CDR3 covers 13 residues. The germline CDR1 and CDR2 sequences are MNHEY and SMNVEV (reference sequence). Trimming took 3 bases from V and 8 from J, leaving 13 bases between them.

This chain uses TRBV27 with TRBJ2-5, with 7 bases matching TRBD2. The CDR3 is 13 amino acids. Germline V gene data show CDR1 as MNHEY and CDR2 as SMNVEV (reference sequence). V was pared by 5 bases and J by 2 bases, with 2 bases of the junction left unmatched. The CDR3: CASSTGRQETQYF. The CDR3 DNA reads as TGTGCCAGCAGTACCGGGAGGCAAGAGACCCAGTACTTC.

The V and J genes are TRBV19 and TRBJ1-2, with 12 nucleotides matching TRBD1. CDR1 is LNHDA and CDR2 is SQIVND in the germline V gene (reference sequence). V was clipped by 7 bases and J by 7 bases; unmatched bases: 4. The CDR3 is 13 residues long. CDR3 DNA: TGTGCCAGTATGGGACAGGGGGCTGGTGGCTACACCTTC. Its protein product is CASMGQGAGGYTF.

The chain recombines TRBV19 with TRBJ2-2; possible D gene TRBD2, 6 bases. Per the germline V gene, CDR1 is LNHDA and CDR2 is SQIVND (reference sequence). V was shortened by 5 bases and J by 4 bases, with 11 bases between the two germline ends. The CDR3 spans 14 residues. The CDR3 loop reads CASSWGLSTGELFF. CDR3 coding DNA: TGTGCCAGTAGTTGGGGACTTTCCACCGGGGAGCTGTTTTTT.

V and J are TRBV28 and TRBJ2-3; the D gene is possibly TRBD1 (6 bases). This CDR3 region has 13 residues. V lost 3 bases and J 5 bases, leaving 9 bases between the germline ends. Per the germline V gene, CDR1 is MDHEN and CDR2 is SYDVKM. CDR3 in DNA: TGTGCCAGCAGTTTCCAGGGGCAAGATACGCAGTATTTT. Translation: CASSFQGQDTQYF. The variable domain in full, completed from reference TRBV28 and TRBJ2-3, reads DVKVTQSSRYLVKRTGEKVFLECVQDMDHENMFWYRQDPGLGLRLIYFSYDVKMKEKGDIPEGYSVSREKKERFSLILESASTNQTSMYLCASSFQGQDTQYFGPGTRLTVL.

A single count supports this clone. CDR3 residues: CASSGGVNTEAFF. CDR3 in DNA: TGTGCCAGCTCAGGGGGGGTTAACACTGAAGCTTTCTTT. This chain links TRBV18 with TRBJ1-1, with D perhaps matching TRBD1 (5 bases). Germline lookup yields CDR1 KGHSH and CDR2 LQKENI. With 5 bases removed from V and 2 bases from J, the gap between germline ends came to 9 bases. CDR3 length: 13 amino acids.